Listed below are T cell receptor beta chains from one sample, sequenced in a study of blood T cell repertoires in COVID-19. TCRdb's copy holds only in-frame clones and misses some; the assay was immunoSEQ multiplex PCR. The sample includes 450,000 to 500,000 clones, 70% to 90% of them seen just once. Material: peripheral blood. The source is a human donor in a cohort sampled during active COVID-19. Both conserved end residues are part of each CDR3. A D gene is named only where the DNA matches it firmly.

>.|TRBV27
CASSLSRHAGQPQHF
>TRBD2|TRBV10-3
CAISDKYILAGAHGEQFF
>.|TRBV6-5
CASSYWGRMNTEAFF
>TRBD1|TRBV7-2
CASSLAQGGGYNEQFF
>.|TRBV9
CASSVALQGSSGNTIYF
>TRBD2|TRBV9
CASSVALAGAVDTQYF
>TRBD2|TRBV3-1/TRBV3-2
CASSQDKGLAGSGELFF
>.|TRBV27
CASSLFSTPGSPLHF
>.|TRBV7-3
CASSPMGPGQTQYF
>TRBD2|TRBV4-2
CASSPGLAGGGQETQYF
>TRBD1|TRBV7-2
CASSSSGTGGNYGYTF
>.|TRBV29-1
CSVVQERNQPQHF
>TRBD2|TRBV7-3
CASSLSTGGRTTEQFF
>.|TRBV2
CASSEANTEAFF
>TRBD1|TRBV6-6
CASSNRGNTEAFF
>TRBD2|TRBV27
CASSLRGSGRGFLYNEQFF
>.|TRBV12-3/TRBV12-4
CASSLVGSYGYTF
>.|TRBV15
CATNTGEDTQYF
>.|TRBV19
CASSVPGETETQYF
>.|TRBV5-1
CASSDGGSSSYEQYF
>.|TRBV6-5
CASSYGGFQGNTIYF
>.|TRBV4-2
CASSQTQQNTEAFF
>.|TRBV10-3
CAISDSFDSNYGYTF
>TRBD2|TRBV19
CASSLGGYKGPYNEQFF
>.|TRBV3-1/TRBV3-2
CASSQDVWGRGADTQYF
>TRBD1|TRBV3-1/TRBV3-2
CASSPRTGGGTGELFF
>.|TRBV14
CASSQDSGPRTDISSGNTIYF
>TRBD1|TRBV7-2
CASSTPGTGPYTEQYF
>.|TRBV12-3/TRBV12-4
CASSLRRERGYTF
>.|TRBV27
CASGTSFSVPIGGTQYF
>.|TRBV28
CASSPHPPGLNTEAFF
>.|TRBV19
CASSSLVTDTQYF
>TRBD1|TRBV5-1
CASSQQGAYEKLFF
>TRBD2|TRBV7-8
CASNGLAGGRRGETQYF
>.|TRBV2
CASRFPRDGDSSYEQYF
>.|TRBV29-1
CSVRDTPTNEKLFF
>TRBD2|TRBV20-1
CSASSGRGVDTQYF
>.|TRBV20-1
CSARRTGELFF
>TRBD1|TRBV3-1/TRBV3-2
CASSQERDRGRSGELFF
>TRBD2|TRBV6-2/TRBV6-3
CASSYLGLAGVYNEQFF
>TRBD2|TRBV20-1
CSASFGLASPYEQYF
>.|TRBV9
CASSSTDSWNQPQHF
>.|TRBV12-2
CASRSSLTGGNSPLHF
>TRBD1|TRBV6-5
CASSSGDRGTDTQYF
>TRBD1|TRBV18
CASSPLPPGQGAPDYGYTF
>TRBD1|TRBV6-5
CASGLAGQGNTEAFF
>.|TRBV13
CASSWGLQSGVYGYTF
>.|TRBV20-1
CSATRTGEQFF
>TRBD1|TRBV24-1
CATSDRTGITGELFF
>TRBD2|TRBV5-4
CASSTTSGRMSDTQYF
>TRBD2|TRBV19
CASFRASGSVGETQYF
>.|TRBV6-5
CASSYNWGQGETQYF
>.|TRBV7-6
CASSPTPGGLGTQYF